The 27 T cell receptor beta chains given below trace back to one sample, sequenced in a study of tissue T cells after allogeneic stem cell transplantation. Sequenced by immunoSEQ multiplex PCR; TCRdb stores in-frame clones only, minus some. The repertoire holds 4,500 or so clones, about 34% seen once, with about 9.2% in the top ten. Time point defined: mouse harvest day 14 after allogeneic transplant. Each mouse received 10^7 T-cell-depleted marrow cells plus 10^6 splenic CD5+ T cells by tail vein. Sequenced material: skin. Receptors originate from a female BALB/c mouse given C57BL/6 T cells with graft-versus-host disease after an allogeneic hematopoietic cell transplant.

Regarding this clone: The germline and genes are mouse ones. CDR3 DNA, as far as it was read: TGTGCCAGCAGTCTGGCCTCCTATGAACAGTAC. It translates to CASSLASYEQY. In full, the CDR3 reads CASSLASYEQYF. V and J are TRBV26 and TRBJ2-7; D gene unclear. The CDR3 end is not reached by the read, which stops 1 residue before it; the germline J gene fills it in. The CDR3 is 12 amino acids. Per germline, CDR1 KGHPV and CDR2 FQNQEV (reference sequence). V gave up 2 bases and J gave up 0 bases, with 2 bases separating them. The whole variable domain, remainder taken from reference TRBV26 and TRBJ2-7, is NSKVIQTPRYLVKGQGQKAKMRCIPEKGHPVVFWYQQNKNNEFKFLINFQNQEVLQQIDMTEKRFSAECPSNSPCSLEIQSSEAGDSALYLCASSLASYEQYFGPGTRLTVL.

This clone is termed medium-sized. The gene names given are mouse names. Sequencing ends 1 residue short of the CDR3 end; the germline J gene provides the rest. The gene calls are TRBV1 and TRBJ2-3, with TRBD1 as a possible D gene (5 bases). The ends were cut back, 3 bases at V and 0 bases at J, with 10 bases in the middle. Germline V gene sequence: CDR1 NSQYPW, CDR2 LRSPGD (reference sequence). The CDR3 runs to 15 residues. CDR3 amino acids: CTCSARQSSAETLYF. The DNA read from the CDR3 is TGCACCTGCAGTGCTCGACAGTCTAGTGCAGAAACGCTGTAT. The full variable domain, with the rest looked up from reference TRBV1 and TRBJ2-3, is VTLLEQNPRWRLVPRGQAVNLRCILKNSQYPWMSWYQQDLQKQLQWLFTLRSPGDKEVKSLPGADYLATRVTDTELRLQVANMSQGRTLYCTCSARQSSAETLYFGSGTRLTVL.

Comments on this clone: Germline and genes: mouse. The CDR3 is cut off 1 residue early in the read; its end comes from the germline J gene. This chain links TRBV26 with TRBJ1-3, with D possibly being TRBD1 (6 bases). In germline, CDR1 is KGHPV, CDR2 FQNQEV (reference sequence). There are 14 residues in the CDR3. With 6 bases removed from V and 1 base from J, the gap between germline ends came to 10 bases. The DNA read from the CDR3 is TGTGCCAGCAGCTCGGGGGGCTCTGGAAATACGCTCTAT. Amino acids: CASSSGGSGNTLY. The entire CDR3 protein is CASSSGGSGNTLYF.

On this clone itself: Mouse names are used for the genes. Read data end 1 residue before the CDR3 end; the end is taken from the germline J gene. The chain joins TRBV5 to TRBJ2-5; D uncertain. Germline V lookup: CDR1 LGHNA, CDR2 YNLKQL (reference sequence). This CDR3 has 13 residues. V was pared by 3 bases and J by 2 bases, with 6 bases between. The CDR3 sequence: CASSQDPQDTQYF. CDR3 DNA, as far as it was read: TGTGCCAGCAGCCAGGACCCCCAAGACACCCAGTAC.

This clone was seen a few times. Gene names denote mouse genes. The CDR3 protein is CASSPRYEQYF. The sequenced CDR3 bases are TGTGCCAGCAGCCCCCGGTATGAACAGTAC. The gene calls are TRBV3 and TRBJ2-7, with D unclear. The read ends 1 residue early relative to the CDR3; the germline J gene fills the gap. Germline assignment: CDR1 SNHLY and CDR2 FYNGKV (reference sequence). The CDR3 length is 11 residues. Deletions cut 5 bases from V and 4 bases from J, with 6 bases between.

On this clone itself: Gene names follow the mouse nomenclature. The CDR3 region is CASSLFRGDTGQLYF. CDR3 DNA (partial): TGTGCCAGCAGTCTGTTCAGGGGAGACACCGGGCAGCTCTAC. This chain links TRBV26 with TRBJ2-2, with TRBD1 as a possible D gene (6 bases). Read coverage stops 1 residue before the CDR3 terminus; the germline J gene supplies the remainder. Trimming stripped 1 base from V and 3 bases from J, with 9 bases between. The CDR3 loop spans 15 amino acids. CDR1 is KGHPV, CDR2 FQNQEV, per germline (reference sequence).

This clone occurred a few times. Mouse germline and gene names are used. The CDR3 is CASSSRGRDSDYTF. Partial CDR3 DNA: TGTGCCAGCAGCTCCAGGGGGCGGGACTCCGACTACACC. V is TRBV3 and J is TRBJ1-2; 8 bases align to TRBD1. The CDR3 end lies 1 residue beyond the end of the read and is filled in from the germline J gene. The germline V gene has CDR1 SNHLY and CDR2 FYNGKV (reference sequence). The CDR3 spans 14 residues. The junction had 4 bases not matched to a gene; V was cut back by 4 bases and J by 3 bases.

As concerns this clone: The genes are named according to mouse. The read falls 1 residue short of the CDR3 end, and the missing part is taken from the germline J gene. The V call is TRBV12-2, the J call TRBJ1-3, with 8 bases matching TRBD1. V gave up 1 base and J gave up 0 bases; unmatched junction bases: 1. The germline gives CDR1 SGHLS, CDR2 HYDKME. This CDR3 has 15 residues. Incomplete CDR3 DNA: TGTGCCAGCTCTCTTCAGGGGGCTTCTGGAAATACGCTCTAT. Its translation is CASSLQGASGNTLY. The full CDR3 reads CASSLQGASGNTLYF.

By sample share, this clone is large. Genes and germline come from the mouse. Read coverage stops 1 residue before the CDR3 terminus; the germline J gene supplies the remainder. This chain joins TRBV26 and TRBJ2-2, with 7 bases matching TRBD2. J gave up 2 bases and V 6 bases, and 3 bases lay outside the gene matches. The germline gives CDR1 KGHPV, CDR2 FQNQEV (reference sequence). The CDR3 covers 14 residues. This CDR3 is CASRPGLNTGQLYF. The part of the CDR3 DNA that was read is TGTGCCAGCAGACCGGGACTGAACACCGGGCAGCTCTAC.

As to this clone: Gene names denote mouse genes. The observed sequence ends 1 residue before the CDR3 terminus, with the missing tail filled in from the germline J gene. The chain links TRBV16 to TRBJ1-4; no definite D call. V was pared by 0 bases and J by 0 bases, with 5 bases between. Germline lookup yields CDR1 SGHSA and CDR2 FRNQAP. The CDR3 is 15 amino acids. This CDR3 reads CASSLDPISNERLFF. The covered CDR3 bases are TGTGCAAGCAGCTTAGATCCGATTTCCAACGAAAGATTATTT.

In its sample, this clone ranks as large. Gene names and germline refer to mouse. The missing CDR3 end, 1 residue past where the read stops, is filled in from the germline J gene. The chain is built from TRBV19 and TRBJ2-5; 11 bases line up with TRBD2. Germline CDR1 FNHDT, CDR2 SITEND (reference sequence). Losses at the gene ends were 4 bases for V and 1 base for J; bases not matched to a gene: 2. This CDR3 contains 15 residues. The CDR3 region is CASSLGLGDQDTQYF. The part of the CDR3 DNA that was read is TGTGCCAGCAGTCTGGGACTGGGGGACCAAGACACCCAGTAC.

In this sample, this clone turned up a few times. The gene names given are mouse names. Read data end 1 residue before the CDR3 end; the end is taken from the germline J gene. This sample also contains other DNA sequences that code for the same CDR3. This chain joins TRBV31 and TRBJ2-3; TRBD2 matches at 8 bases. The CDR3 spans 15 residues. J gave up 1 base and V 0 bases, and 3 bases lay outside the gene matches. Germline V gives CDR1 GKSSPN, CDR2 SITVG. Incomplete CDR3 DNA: TGTGCCTGGAGTCTGGGGGGGCGGGGTGCAGAAACGCTGTAT. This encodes CAWSLGGRGAETLY. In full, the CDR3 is CAWSLGGRGAETLYF.

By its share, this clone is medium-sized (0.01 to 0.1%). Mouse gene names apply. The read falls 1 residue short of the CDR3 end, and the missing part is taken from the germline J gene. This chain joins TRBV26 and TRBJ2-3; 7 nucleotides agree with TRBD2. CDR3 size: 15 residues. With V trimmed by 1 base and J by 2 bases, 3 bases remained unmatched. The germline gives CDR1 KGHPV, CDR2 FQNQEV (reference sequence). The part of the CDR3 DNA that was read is TGTGCCAGCAGTCTGTTCTGGGGGTTTGCAGAAACGCTGTAT. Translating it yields CASSLFWGFAETLY. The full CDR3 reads CASSLFWGFAETLYF.

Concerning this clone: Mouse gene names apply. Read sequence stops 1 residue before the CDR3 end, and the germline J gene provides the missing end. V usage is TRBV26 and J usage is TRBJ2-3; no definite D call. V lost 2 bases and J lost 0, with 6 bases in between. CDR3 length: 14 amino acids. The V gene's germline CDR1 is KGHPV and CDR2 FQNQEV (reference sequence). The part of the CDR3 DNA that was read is TGTGCCAGCAGTCTGGGGTCTAGTGCAGAAACGCTGTAT. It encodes CASSLGSSAETLY. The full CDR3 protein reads CASSLGSSAETLYF. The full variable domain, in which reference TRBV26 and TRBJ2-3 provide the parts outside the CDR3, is NSKVIQTPRYLVKGQGQKAKMRCIPEKGHPVVFWYQQNKNNEFKFLINFQNQEVLQQIDMTEKRFSAECPSNSPCSLEIQSSEAGDSALYLCASSLGSSAETLYFGSGTRLTVL.

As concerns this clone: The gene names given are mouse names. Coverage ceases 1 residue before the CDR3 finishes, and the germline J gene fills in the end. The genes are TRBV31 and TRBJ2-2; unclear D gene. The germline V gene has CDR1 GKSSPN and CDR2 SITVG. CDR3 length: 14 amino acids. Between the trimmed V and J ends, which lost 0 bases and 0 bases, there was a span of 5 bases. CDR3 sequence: CAWSLLSNTGQLYF. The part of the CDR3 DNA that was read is TGTGCCTGGAGTCTTTTGTCAAACACCGGGCAGCTCTAC.

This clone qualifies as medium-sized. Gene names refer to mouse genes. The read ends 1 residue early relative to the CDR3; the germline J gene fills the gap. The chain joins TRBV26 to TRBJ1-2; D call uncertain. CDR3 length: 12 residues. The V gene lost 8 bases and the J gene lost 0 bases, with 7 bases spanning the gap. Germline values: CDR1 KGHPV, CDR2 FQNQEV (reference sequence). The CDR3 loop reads CASRSANSDYTF. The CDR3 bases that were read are TGTGCCAGCCGCAGTGCAAACTCCGACTACACC.

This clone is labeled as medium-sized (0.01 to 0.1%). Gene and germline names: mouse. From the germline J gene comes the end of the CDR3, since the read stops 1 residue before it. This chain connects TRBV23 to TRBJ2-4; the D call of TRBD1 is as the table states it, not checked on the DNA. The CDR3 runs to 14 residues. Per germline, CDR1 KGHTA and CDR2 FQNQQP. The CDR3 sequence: CSSSQSGTENTLYF. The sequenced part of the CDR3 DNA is TGCTCCAGCAGTCAATCCGGGACAGAAAACACCTTGTAC. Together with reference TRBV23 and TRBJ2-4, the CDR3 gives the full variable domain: DAAVTQKPRYLIKMKGQEAEMKCIPEKGHTAVFWYQQKQSKELKFLIYFQNQQPLDQIDMVKERFSAVCPSSSLCSLGIRTCEAEDSALYLCSSSQSGTENTLYFGAGTRLSVL.

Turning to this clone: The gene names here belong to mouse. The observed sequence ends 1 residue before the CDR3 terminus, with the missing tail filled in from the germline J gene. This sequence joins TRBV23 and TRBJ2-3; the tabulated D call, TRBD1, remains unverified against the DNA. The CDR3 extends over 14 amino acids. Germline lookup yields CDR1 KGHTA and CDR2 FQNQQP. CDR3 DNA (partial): TGCTCCAGCAGTCGGGGACAAATTGCAGAAACGCTGTAT. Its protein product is CSSSRGQIAETLY. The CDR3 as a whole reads CSSSRGQIAETLYF.

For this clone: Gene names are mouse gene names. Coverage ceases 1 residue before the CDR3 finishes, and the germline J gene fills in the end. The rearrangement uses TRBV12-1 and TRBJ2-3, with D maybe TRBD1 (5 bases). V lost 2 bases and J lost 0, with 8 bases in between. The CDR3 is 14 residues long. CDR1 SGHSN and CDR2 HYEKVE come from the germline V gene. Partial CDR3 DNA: TGTGCCAGCTCTCCTGAGGGGAGTGCAGAAACGCTGTAT. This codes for CASSPEGSAETLY. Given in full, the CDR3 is CASSPEGSAETLYF.

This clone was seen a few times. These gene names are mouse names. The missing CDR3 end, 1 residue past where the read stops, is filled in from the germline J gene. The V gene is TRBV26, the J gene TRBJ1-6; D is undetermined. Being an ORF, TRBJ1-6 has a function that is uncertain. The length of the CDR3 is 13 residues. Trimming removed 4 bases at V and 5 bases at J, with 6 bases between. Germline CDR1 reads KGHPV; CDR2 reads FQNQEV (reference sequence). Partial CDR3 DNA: TGTGCCAGCAGTCCCGCGGATAATTCGCCCCTCTAC. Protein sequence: CASSPADNSPLY. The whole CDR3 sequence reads CASSPADNSPLYF.

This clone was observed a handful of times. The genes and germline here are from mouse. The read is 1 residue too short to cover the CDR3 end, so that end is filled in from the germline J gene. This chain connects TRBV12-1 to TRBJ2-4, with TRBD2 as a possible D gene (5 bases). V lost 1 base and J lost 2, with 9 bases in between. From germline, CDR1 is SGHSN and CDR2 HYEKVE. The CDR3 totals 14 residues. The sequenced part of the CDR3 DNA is TGTGCCAGCTCTCTTTGGGGAGTTCAAAACACCTTGTAC. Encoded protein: CASSLWGVQNTLY. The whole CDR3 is CASSLWGVQNTLYF.

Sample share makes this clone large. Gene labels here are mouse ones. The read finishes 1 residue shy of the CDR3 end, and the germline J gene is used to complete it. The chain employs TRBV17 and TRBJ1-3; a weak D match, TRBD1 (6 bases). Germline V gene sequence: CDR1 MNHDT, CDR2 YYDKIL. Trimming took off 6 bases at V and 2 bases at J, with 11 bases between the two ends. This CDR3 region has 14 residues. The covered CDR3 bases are TGTGCTAGCAGCCGGGGGGCGCCTGGAAATACGCTCTAT. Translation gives CASSRGAPGNTLY. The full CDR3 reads CASSRGAPGNTLYF.

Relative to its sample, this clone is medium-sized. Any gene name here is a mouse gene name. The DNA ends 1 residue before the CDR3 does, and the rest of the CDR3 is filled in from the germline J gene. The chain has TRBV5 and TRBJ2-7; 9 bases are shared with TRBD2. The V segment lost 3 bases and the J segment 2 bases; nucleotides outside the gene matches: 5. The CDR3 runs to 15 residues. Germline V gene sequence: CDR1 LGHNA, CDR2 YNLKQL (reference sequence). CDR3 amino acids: CASSQPGLGTYEQYF. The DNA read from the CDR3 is TGTGCCAGCAGCCAGCCGGGACTGGGTACCTATGAACAGTAC.

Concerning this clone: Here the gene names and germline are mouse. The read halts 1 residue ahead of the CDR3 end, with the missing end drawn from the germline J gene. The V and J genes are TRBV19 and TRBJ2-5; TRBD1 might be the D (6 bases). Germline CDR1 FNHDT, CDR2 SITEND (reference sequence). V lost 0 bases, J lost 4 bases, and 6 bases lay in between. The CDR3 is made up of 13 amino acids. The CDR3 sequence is CASSIDREDTQYF. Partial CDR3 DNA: TGTGCCAGCAGTATAGACAGGGAAGACACCCAGTAC.

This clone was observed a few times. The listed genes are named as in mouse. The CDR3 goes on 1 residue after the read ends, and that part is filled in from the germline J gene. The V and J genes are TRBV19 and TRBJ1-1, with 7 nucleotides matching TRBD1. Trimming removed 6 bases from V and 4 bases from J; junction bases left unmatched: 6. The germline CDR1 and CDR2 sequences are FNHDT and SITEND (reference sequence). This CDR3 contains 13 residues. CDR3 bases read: TGTGCCAGCATCAGACAGGGCGGCACAGAAGTCTTC. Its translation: CASIRQGGTEVF. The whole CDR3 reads CASIRQGGTEVFF. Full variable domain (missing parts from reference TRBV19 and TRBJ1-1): GGIITQTPKFLIGQEGQKLTLKCQQNFNHDTMYWYRQDSGKGLRLIYYSITENDLQKGDLSEGYDASREKKSSFSLTVTSAQKNEMAVFLCASIRQGGTEVFFGKGTRLTVV.

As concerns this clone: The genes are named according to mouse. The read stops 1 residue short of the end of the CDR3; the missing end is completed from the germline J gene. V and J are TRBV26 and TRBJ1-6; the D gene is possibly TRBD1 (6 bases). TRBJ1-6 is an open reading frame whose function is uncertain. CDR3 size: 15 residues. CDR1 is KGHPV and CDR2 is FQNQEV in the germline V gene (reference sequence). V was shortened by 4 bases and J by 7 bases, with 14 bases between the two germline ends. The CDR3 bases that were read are TGTGCCAGCAGTCATTCCGGGACATCCAATTCGCCCCTCTAC. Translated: CASSHSGTSNSPLY. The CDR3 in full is CASSHSGTSNSPLYF.

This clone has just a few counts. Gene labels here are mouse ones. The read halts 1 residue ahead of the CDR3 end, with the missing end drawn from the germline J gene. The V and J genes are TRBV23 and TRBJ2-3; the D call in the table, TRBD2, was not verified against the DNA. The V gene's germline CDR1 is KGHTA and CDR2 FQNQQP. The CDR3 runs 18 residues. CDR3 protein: CSSSQQDWGGAGAETLYF. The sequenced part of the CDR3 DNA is TGCTCCAGCAGTCAACAGGACTGGGGGGGCGCTGGTGCAGAAACGCTGTAT.